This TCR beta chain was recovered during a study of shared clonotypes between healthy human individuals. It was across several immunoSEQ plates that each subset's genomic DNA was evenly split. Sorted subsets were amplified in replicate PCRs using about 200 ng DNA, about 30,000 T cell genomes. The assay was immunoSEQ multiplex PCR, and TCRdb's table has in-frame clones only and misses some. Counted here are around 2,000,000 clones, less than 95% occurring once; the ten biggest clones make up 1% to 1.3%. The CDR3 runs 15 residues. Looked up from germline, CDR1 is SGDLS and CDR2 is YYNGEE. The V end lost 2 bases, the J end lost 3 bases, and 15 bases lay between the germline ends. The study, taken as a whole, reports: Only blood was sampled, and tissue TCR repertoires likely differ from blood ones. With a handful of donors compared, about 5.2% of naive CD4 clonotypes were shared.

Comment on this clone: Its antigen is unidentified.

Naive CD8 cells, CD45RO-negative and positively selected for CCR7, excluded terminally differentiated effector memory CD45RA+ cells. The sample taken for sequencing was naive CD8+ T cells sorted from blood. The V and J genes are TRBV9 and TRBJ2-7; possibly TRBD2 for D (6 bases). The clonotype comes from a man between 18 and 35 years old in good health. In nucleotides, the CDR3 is TGTGCCAGCAGCGTCGTAGCTAGCGCGAACTACGAGCAGTACTTC. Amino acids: CASSVVASANYEQYF.